The clone carrying this T cell receptor (beta chain) has just one count. Its matching antigen is unknown. The data were obtained in a study of cytomegalovirus exposure and HLA in healthy donors. Though nominally healthy at sampling, donors likely had unrecorded immune exposures. Study-wide findings and caveats: The authors judged a highly shared variant cluster likely a sequencing artifact.

Primers included in the PCR were 60 Vbeta and 13 Jbeta primers. Produced via immunoSEQ multiplex PCR; TCRdb's table is partial and in-frame only. Of around 190,000 clones in the sample, around 77% are singletons; the top ten hold just under 3%. Germline CDR1 SEHNR, CDR2 FQNEAQ (reference sequence). This CDR3 is 17 amino acids long. V was trimmed by 3 bases and J by 0 bases, leaving 16 bases between them. The clonotype originates from a woman aged 25 to 39 in good health and CMV-seronegative. J is TRBJ2-3 and V is TRBV7-9; TRBD1 is a possible D gene (6 bases). The sequencing input was PBMCs. The CDR3 bases are TGTGCCAGCAGCTTGGGTTACCGACAGGCTAGCACAGATACGCAGTATTTT. This gives the protein CASSLGYRQASTDTQYF.